This is a list of T cell receptor beta chains from one sample in a study of cytomegalovirus exposure and HLA in healthy donors. Some clones are missing from TCRdb's copy, which holds only in-frame ones; the method was immunoSEQ multiplex PCR. The data show more than 90,000 clones, with 78% seen just once and less than 0.95% held by the top ten. The source material was PBMCs. The receptors were sampled from a woman aged 60-70 years in good health and CMV-seronegative. Both conserved end residues are part of each CDR3. Each record gives: J gene, clone size, D gene, V gene, CDR3 protein, CDR3 DNA. A D gene is named only where the DNA matches it firmly. Size tells how often a clone was seen (once, few, many) or the class of an expanded clone, and some rows leave it out.

TRBJ1-4,-,-,TRBV15,CATSRGGNNEKLFF,TGTGCCACCAGCAGAGGAGGTAACAATGAAAAACTGTTTTTT
TRBJ1-5,few,-,TRBV7-2,CASSPGSGNQPQHF,TGTGCCAGCAGTCCGGGGTCGGGCAATCAGCCCCAGCATTTT
TRBJ2-5,-,-,TRBV5-1,CASGQGMETQYF,TGCGCCAGCGGGCAGGGCATGGAGACCCAGTACTTC
TRBJ2-2,-,-,TRBV29-1,CSVAWGANTGELFF,TGCAGCGTGGCCTGGGGGGCGAACACCGGGGAGCTGTTTTTT
TRBJ2-3,once,TRBD2,TRBV19,CASLKTSGNVDTQYF,TGTGCCAGTCTAAAGACTAGCGGGAACGTAGATACGCAGTATTTT
TRBJ1-1,-,-,TRBV6-1,CASSEFPRERTNTEAFF,TGTGCCAGCAGTGAATTCCCCCGGGAAAGAACGAACACTGAAGCTTTCTTT
TRBJ1-1,-,-,TRBV5-1,CASRGLGGPQNTEAFF,TGCGCCAGCAGAGGCCTGGGAGGACCGCAGAACACTGAAGCTTTCTTT
TRBJ2-1,-,TRBD2,TRBV5-4,CASSLVRGGINEQFF,TGTGCCAGCAGCTTGGTGCGGGGGGGCATCAATGAGCAGTTCTTC
TRBJ2-7,-,-,TRBV6-1,CASSEALRGANYEQYF,TGTGCCAGCAGTGAAGCGCTTCGGGGAGCAAACTACGAGCAGTACTTC
TRBJ2-5,-,TRBD2,TRBV18,CASSRTTSGAPPTVQYF,TGTGCCAGCTCACGAACGACTAGCGGGGCCCCTCCAACGGTCCAGTACTTC
TRBJ2-7,few,TRBD1,TRBV7-6,CASSPRQGAGEQYF,TGTGCCAGCAGCCCAAGACAGGGGGCTGGCGAGCAGTACTTC
TRBJ2-1,-,-,TRBV6-1,CASSSGVYNEQFF,TGTGCCAGCAGTAGCGGTGTTTACAATGAGCAGTTCTTC
TRBJ2-7,-,TRBD2,TRBV28,CASSLGLAGVYEQYF,TGTGCCAGCAGTTTAGGGCTAGCGGGGGTCTACGAGCAGTACTTC
TRBJ2-3,few,TRBD1,TRBV7-9,CASSLTGVTDTQYF,TGTGCCAGCAGCTTAACAGGGGTGACAGATACGCAGTATTTT
TRBJ1-2,-,-,TRBV28,CASTVGGLGYGYTF,TGTGCCAGCACCGTGGGGGGGCTTGGCTATGGCTACACCTTC
TRBJ2-3,-,TRBD2,TRBV7-9,CASSLSGTSGSTDTQYF,TGTGCCAGCAGCTTGTCTGGGACTAGCGGTAGCACAGATACGCAGTATTTT
TRBJ2-2,-,TRBD2,TRBV6-5,CASSYWTSYGTGELFF,TGTGCCAGCAGTTACTGGACTAGCTACGGCACCGGGGAGCTGTTTTTT
TRBJ1-1,-,-,TRBV2,CASREDSNTEAFF,TGTGCCAGCAGAGAAGACAGTAACACTGAAGCTTTCTTT